This TCR beta chain came from a study of cytomegalovirus exposure and HLA in healthy donors. PCR employed 60 Vbeta and 13 Jbeta primers. Some clones are missing from TCRdb's copy, which holds only in-frame ones; the method was immunoSEQ multiplex PCR. This table holds about 120,000 clones, 77% found once. The CDR3 sequence is 13 residues long. Germline V gives CDR1 SQVTM, CDR2 ANQGSEA. V dropped 4 bases and J dropped 4; count of bases not matched to a gene: 3. Material for sequencing was PBMCs. This chain joins TRBV29-1 and TRBJ1-2; 10 nucleotides line up with TRBD1. This clonotype originated in a man aged 18 to 30 in good health and CMV-seropositive. The CDR3 protein is CSVGQGAGYGYTF. The CDR3 coding sequence is TGCAGCGTTGGACAGGGGGCTGGCTATGGCTACACCTTC.